The 24 T cell receptor beta chains below come from one sample, sequenced in a study of blood T cell repertoires in COVID-19. Profiled with immunoSEQ multiplex PCR; TCRdb holds only in-frame clones, not every one. Here the sample spans around 170,000 clones, approximately 79% being singletons. The sample consisted of peripheral blood. The origin of the receptors is a woman of 80 years or more with acute or convalescent COVID-19.

The rearrangement uses TRBV10-2 and TRBJ1-5, with unresolved D. This CDR3 comprises 14 residues. The germline V gene encodes CDR1 WSHSY and CDR2 SAAADI. With 0 bases removed from V and 4 bases from J, the gap between germline ends came to 7 bases. CDR3 DNA: TGCGCCAGCAGTGAGTCGGGAGAGAATCAGCCCCAGCATTTT. This gives the protein CASSESGENQPQHF.

The table lists this clone with a few counts. The V and J genes are TRBV30 and TRBJ2-7, with 7 bases fitting TRBD1. V trimming: 2 bases; J trimming: 6 bases; junction bases outside the gene matches: 7. The V gene's germline CDR1 is GTSNPN and CDR2 SVGIG (reference sequence). This CDR3 contains 13 residues. CDR3 nucleotides: TGTGCCTGGAGTCGCGACAGGGTAGGCGAGCAGTACTTC. Translated: CAWSRDRVGEQYF.

J is TRBJ1-2 and V is TRBV11-2, with 8 bases aligning to TRBD1. Germline trimming cut 4 bases from V and 0 bases from J; bases unmatched to any gene: 13. There are 18 residues in the CDR3. Per germline, CDR1 SGHAT and CDR2 FQNNGV. CDR3 residues: CASSSYLTVQGANYGYTF. The CDR3 DNA sequence: TGTGCCAGCAGCTCCTATCTCACCGTACAGGGGGCTAACTATGGCTACACCTTC.

The chain links TRBV3-1 (or the pseudogene TRBV3-2) to TRBJ2-7; a possible D gene is TRBD2 (5 bases). V shed 0 bases and J shed 9 bases, with 12 bases lying between them. The CDR3 loop spans 13 amino acids. Germline-derived CDR1 and CDR2 are LGHDT and YNNKEL (reference sequence). The CDR3 reads CASSQDLGSRQYF. Written as DNA, the CDR3 is TGTGCCAGCAGCCAAGATTTGGGGAGTAGGCAGTACTTC.

This clone has just one count. The V and J genes are TRBV7-8 and TRBJ2-1; 12 nucleotides match TRBD2. CDR1 and CDR2 from the germline V gene are SGHVS and FQNEAQ. This CDR3 spans 17 amino acids. With 2 bases clipped from V and 2 bases from J, the junction kept 4 bases outside the gene matches. The CDR3 loop reads CASSLRTSGTTYNEQFF. CDR3 bases: TGTGCCAGCAGCTTAAGGACTAGCGGGACTACCTACAATGAGCAGTTCTTC.

This clone was counted only a few times. V usage is TRBV19 and J usage is TRBJ2-2; D is possibly TRBD2 (6 bases). Germline-derived CDR1 and CDR2 are LNHDA and SQIVND (reference sequence). This CDR3 is built from 15 residues. Trimming cost V 6 bases and J 4 bases, with 15 bases left between them. The CDR3 DNA follows: TGTGCCAGTAGAACAAACTGGGGAGGCACCGGGGAGCTGTTTTTT. This codes for CASRTNWGGTGELFF.

The chain is built from TRBV5-1 and TRBJ2-2; 7 nucleotides match TRBD2. V dropped 0 bases and J dropped 6; count of bases not matched to a gene: 5. The CDR3 covers 15 residues. CDR1 and CDR2 from the germline V gene are SGHRS and YFSETQ. Here the CDR3 DNA reads TGCGCCAGCAGCTTGGATTCTGGGGGGGCCGGGGAGCTGTTTTTT. Protein product: CASSLDSGGAGELFF.

The chain uses TRBV9 and TRBJ2-2, with 10 bases identical to TRBD2. V shed 4 bases and J 3 bases; nucleotides not matched to a gene: 6. CDR1 and CDR2 from the germline V gene are SGDLS and YYNGEE. CDR3 length equals 16 residues. CDR3 region: CASSISGRADTGELFF. The DNA of the CDR3 is TGTGCCAGCAGCATCAGCGGGAGGGCCGACACCGGGGAGCTGTTTTTT.

The V gene is TRBV19, the J gene TRBJ2-7, with 7 bases identical to TRBD1. The CDR3 is 15 amino acids. Germline V gives CDR1 LNHDA, CDR2 SQIVND (reference sequence). The J segment lost 2 bases and the V segment lost 4 bases, leaving 8 bases of the junction unmatched. The CDR3 DNA reads as TGTGCCAGTAGTACCCTGACAGGGCGCCCCTACGAGCAGTACTTC. It specifies CASSTLTGRPYEQYF.

This clone was seen just once. The J gene is TRBJ1-6, the V gene TRBV6-4; 8 nucleotides line up with TRBD1. The CDR3 extends over 14 amino acids. From germline, CDR1 is MRHNA and CDR2 SNTAGT. Trimming at V came to 3 bases and at J to 15 bases, leaving 10 bases not matched to a gene. CDR3: CASSEITGGGHLHF. DNA of the CDR3: TGTGCCAGCAGTGAAATAACAGGGGGAGGACACCTCCACTTT.

The genes are TRBV5-1 and TRBJ1-5; 7 bases are shared with TRBD1. There are 13 residues in the CDR3. V lost 2 bases and J lost 5; bases outside the gene matches: 1. Looked up from germline, CDR1 is SGHRS and CDR2 is YFSETQ. The DNA of the CDR3 is TGCGCCAGCAGCTTCGACAGGGATCAGCCCCAGCATTTT. Its protein product is CASSFDRDQPQHF.

The CDR3 is CAPWGEDGYSNQPQHF. The CDR3 bases are TGCGCCCCCTGGGGGGAGGACGGGTATAGCAATCAGCCCCAGCATTTT. The chain joins TRBV5-1 to TRBJ1-5, with D possibly being TRBD1 (5 bases). The ends were cut back, 10 bases at V and 0 bases at J, with 20 bases in the middle. This CDR3 contains 16 residues. Germline CDR1 reads SGHRS; CDR2 reads YFSETQ.

The chain has TRBV7-2 and TRBJ1-2; D might be TRBD1 (6 bases). V shed 2 bases and J shed 2 bases, with 12 bases lying between them. Germline assignment: CDR1 SGHTA and CDR2 FQGNSA. The CDR3 is made up of 15 amino acids. CDR3 sequence: CASSLNSGQNYGYTF. In DNA, the CDR3 is TGTGCCAGCAGCTTAAACTCCGGACAGAACTATGGCTACACCTTC.

The genes are TRBV3-1 (or the pseudogene TRBV3-2) and TRBJ2-3; 7 nucleotides line up with TRBD1. The V gene end was trimmed by 7 bases and the J gene end by 2 bases; junction bases not matched to a gene: 15. This CDR3 region has 17 residues. Germline-derived CDR1 and CDR2 are LGHDT and YNNKEL (reference sequence). CDR3 in amino acids: CASTPRGLAANTDTQYF. The CDR3 coding sequence is TGTGCCAGCACCCCGAGGGGGCTAGCTGCAAACACAGATACGCAGTATTTT.

The V and J genes are TRBV7-6 and TRBJ2-3; 13 positions match TRBD2. CDR1 and CDR2 from the germline V gene are SGHVS and FNYEAQ. There are 16 residues in the CDR3. Germline trimming cut 0 bases from V and 4 bases from J; bases unmatched to any gene: 1. CDR3 amino acids: CASSLATSGRADTQYF. The CDR3 DNA is TGTGCCAGCAGCTTAGCAACTAGCGGGAGGGCAGATACGCAGTATTTT.

The rearrangement uses TRBV28 and TRBJ2-7; TRBD1 matches 9 bases. The CDR3 is 15 residues long. V shed 7 bases and J 6 bases; nucleotides not matched to a gene: 13. The germline V gene has CDR1 MDHEN and CDR2 SYDVKM. CDR3 protein: CASNLQGQGRAEQYF. CDR3 coding DNA: TGTGCCAGCAACCTACAGGGACAGGGAAGGGCCGAGCAGTACTTC.

This clone has more than one count but fewer than ten. This chain connects TRBV10-3 to TRBJ2-7; 10 positions agree with TRBD2. Germline loops: CDR1 ENHRY, CDR2 SYGVKD. The CDR3 runs 14 residues. Trimming took 9 bases from V and 0 from J; bases not matched to a gene: 5. CDR3 in DNA: TGTGCCATAGGGACTAGCGACAACTCCTACGAGCAGTACTTC. This gives the protein CAIGTSDNSYEQYF.

By sample share, this clone is medium-sized. The chain uses TRBV28 and TRBJ2-7; 12 nucleotides align to TRBD2. V shed 5 bases, J shed 6 bases, and the junction held 5 bases outside the gene matches. Per germline, CDR1 MDHEN and CDR2 SYDVKM. There are 14 residues in the CDR3. CDR3 nucleotides: TGTGCCAGCAGTATCCTAGCGGGAGGGCCCGAGCAGTACTTC. The encoded protein is CASSILAGGPEQYF.

The chain uses TRBV3-1 (or the pseudogene TRBV3-2) and TRBJ2-7, with TRBD1 matching over 7 bases. In germline, CDR1 is LGHDT, CDR2 YNNKEL (reference sequence). V shed 1 base and J 4 bases; nucleotides not matched to a gene: 7. The CDR3 spans 15 residues. CDR3 region: CASSQGVTGLYEQYF. CDR3 nucleotide sequence: TGTGCCAGCAGCCAAGGAGTGACAGGGTTATACGAGCAGTACTTC.

Only one count was recorded for this clone. This rearrangement joins TRBV4-3 to TRBJ2-3, with 11 positions matching TRBD2. V was clipped by 2 bases and J by 6 bases; unmatched bases: 10. Germline V gene sequence: CDR1 LGHNA, CDR2 YSLEER. The CDR3 contains 17 residues. The CDR3 nucleotides are TGCGCCAGCAGCCAAACCCATACTAGCGGGAGACCGGATACGCAGTATTTT. Encoded protein: CASSQTHTSGRPDTQYF.

This clone was seen more than once but under ten times. The V and J genes are TRBV6-5 and TRBJ1-5; D perhaps matches TRBD1 (5 bases). The CDR3 spans 15 residues. Germline lookup yields CDR1 MNHEY and CDR2 SVGAGI. Trimming stripped 5 bases from V and 0 bases from J, with 11 bases between. The CDR3 bases are TGTGCCAGCAGTCGGACATCATATAGCAATCAGCCCCAGCATTTT. This codes for CASSRTSYSNQPQHF.

This clone came up a few times. This chain connects TRBV29-1 to TRBJ2-7; 16 positions agree with TRBD2. The trim removed 3 bases at V and 3 bases at J, leaving 5 bases unmatched. CDR1 and CDR2 (germline): SQVTM, ANQGSEA. This CDR3 has 16 residues. For the CDR3, the DNA is TGCAGCGTTGAGGGGGGACTAGCGGGAGGGATCTACGAGCAGTACTTC. Amino acids: CSVEGGLAGGIYEQYF.

There are a few counts of this clone. V gene TRBV6-5 combines with J gene TRBJ1-2; D is unclear. CDR1 is MNHEY and CDR2 is SVGAGI in the germline V gene. V was shortened by 2 bases and J by 6 bases, with 13 bases between the two germline ends. This CDR3 contains 14 residues. The CDR3 loop reads CASSYREQIDGYTF. CDR3 in DNA: TGTGCCAGCAGTTACAGGGAGCAGATCGATGGCTACACCTTC.

The rearrangement uses TRBV7-2 and TRBJ2-5; 9 bases fit TRBD2. CDR1 and CDR2 from the germline V gene are SGHTA and FQGNSA. Losses at the gene ends were 5 bases for V and 9 bases for J; bases not matched to a gene: 13. This CDR3 region has 15 residues. The DNA of the CDR3 is TGTGCCAGCAGCGGCCAGACTAGCGGCGGGAGGGCCCAGTACTTC. Its protein product is CASSGQTSGGRAQYF.